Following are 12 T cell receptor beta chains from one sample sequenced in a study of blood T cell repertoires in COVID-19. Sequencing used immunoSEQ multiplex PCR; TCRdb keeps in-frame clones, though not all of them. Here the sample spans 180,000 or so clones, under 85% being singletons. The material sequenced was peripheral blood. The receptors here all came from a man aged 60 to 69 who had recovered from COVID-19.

As DNA, the CDR3 is TGTGCCGGGGGGACAGTTCAAACTGAAGCTTTCTTT. Amino acid sequence: CAGGTVQTEAFF. The chain combines TRBV2 with TRBJ1-1, with TRBD1 identical over 7 bases. The trim removed 11 bases at V and 5 bases at J, leaving 8 bases unmatched. The CDR3 length is 12 residues. Germline V gene lookup returns CDR1 SNHLY and CDR2 FYNNEI.

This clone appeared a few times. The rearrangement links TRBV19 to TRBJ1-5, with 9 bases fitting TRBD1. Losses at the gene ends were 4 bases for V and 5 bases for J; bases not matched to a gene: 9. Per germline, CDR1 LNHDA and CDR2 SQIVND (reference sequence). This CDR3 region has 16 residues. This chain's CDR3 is CASSRGFRDRDQPQHF. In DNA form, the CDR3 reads TGTGCCAGTAGTAGAGGATTCCGGGACAGGGATCAGCCCCAGCATTTT.

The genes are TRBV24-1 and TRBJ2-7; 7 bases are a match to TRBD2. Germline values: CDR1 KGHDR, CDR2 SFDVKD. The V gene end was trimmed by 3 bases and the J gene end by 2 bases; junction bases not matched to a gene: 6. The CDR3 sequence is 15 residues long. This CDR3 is CATSDGLVGTYEQYF. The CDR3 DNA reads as TGTGCCACCAGTGATGGACTAGTGGGGACCTACGAGCAGTACTTC.

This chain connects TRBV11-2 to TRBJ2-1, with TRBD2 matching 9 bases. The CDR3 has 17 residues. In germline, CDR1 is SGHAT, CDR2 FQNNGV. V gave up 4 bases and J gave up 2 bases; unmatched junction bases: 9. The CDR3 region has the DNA TGTGCCAGCAGCTCGGGATATAGCGGGGGCCCCTACAATGAGCAGTTCTTC. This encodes CASSSGYSGGPYNEQFF.

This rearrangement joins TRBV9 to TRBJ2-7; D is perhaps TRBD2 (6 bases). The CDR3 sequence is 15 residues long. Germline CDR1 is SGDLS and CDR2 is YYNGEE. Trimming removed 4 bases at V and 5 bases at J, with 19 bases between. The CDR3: CASSRRAESLDEQYF. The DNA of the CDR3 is TGTGCCAGCAGCCGGAGGGCAGAGTCTTTGGACGAGCAGTACTTC. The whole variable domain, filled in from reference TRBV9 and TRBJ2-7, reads DSGVTQTPKHLITATGQRVTLRCSPRSGDLSVYWYQQSLDQGLQFLIQYYNGEERAKGNILERFSAQQFPDLHSELNLSSLELGDSALYFCASSRRAESLDEQYFGPGTRLTVT.

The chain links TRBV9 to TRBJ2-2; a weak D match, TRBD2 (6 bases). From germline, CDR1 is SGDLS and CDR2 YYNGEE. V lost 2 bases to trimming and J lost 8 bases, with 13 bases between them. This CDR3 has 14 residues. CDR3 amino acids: CASSVGGLRGELFF. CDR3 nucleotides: TGTGCCAGCAGCGTCGGGGGTTTAAGAGGGGAGCTGTTTTTT.

The DNA for the CDR3 is TGTGCCAGCAGCTCTCGGGGGGCCACAGATACGCAGTATTTT. Residues: CASSSRGATDTQYF. This chain links TRBV7-2 with TRBJ2-3, with a possible D match to TRBD2 (7 bases). Germline assignment: CDR1 SGHTA and CDR2 FQGNSA. V was pared by 4 bases and J by 2 bases, with 10 bases between. The CDR3 spans 14 residues.

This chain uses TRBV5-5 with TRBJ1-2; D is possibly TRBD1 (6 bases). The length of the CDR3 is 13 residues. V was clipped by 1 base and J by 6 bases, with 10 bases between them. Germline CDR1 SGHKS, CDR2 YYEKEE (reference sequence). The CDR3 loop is CASSLMAGDGYTF. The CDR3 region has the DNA TGTGCCAGCAGCTTGATGGCAGGGGATGGCTACACCTTC.

The CDR3 nucleotides are TGTGCCAGCGGGGGTGGGGCAGGGGTCCTCGACGAGCAGTACTTC. Translated, it gives CASGGGAGVLDEQYF. The chain recombines TRBV2 with TRBJ2-7, with D maybe TRBD1 (6 bases). The CDR3 sequence is 15 residues long. The V gene lost 8 bases and the J gene lost 5 bases, with 22 bases spanning the gap. CDR1 and CDR2 from the germline V gene are SNHLY and FYNNEI.

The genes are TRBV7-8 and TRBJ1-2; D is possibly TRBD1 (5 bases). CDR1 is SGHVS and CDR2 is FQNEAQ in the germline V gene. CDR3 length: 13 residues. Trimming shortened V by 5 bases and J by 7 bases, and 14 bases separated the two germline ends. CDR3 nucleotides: TGTGCCAGCAGCCGGACACCAGAACGTGGCTACACCTTC. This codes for CASSRTPERGYTF.

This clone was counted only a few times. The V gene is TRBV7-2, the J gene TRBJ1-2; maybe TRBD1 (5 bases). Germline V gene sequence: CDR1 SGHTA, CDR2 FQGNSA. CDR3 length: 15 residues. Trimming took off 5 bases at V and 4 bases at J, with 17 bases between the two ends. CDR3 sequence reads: CASSPGVVMGYGYTF. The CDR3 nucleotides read TGTGCCAGCAGCCCGGGGGTGGTAATGGGCTATGGCTACACCTTC. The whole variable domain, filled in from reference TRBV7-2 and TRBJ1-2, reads GAGVSQSPSNKVTEKGKDVELRCDPISGHTALYWYRQSLGQGLEFLIYFQGNSAPDKSGLPSDRFSAERTGGSVSTLTIQRTQQEDSAVYLCASSPGVVMGYGYTFGSGTRLTVV.

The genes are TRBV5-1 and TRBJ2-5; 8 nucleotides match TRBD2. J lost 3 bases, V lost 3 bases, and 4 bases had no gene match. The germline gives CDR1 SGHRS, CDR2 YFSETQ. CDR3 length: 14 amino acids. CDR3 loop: CASSYWTSKETQYF. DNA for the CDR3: TGCGCCAGCAGCTACTGGACTAGCAAAGAGACCCAGTACTTC.